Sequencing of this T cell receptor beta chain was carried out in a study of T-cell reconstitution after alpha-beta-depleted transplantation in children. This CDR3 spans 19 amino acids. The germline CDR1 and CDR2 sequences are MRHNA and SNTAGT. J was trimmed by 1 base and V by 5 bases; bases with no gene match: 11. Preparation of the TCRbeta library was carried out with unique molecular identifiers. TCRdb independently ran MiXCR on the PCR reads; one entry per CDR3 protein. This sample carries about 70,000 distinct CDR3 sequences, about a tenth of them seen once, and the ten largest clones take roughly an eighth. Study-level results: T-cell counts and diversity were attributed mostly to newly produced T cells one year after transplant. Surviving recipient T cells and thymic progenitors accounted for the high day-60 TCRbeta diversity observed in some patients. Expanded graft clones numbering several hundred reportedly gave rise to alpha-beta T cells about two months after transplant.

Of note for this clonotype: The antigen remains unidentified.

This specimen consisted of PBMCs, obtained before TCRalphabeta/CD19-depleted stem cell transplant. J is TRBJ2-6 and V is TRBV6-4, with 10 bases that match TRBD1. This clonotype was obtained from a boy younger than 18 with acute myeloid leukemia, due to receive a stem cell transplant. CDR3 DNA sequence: TGTGCCAGCAGTCGACCCGGGGACAGGGGACCTTCTGGGGCCAACGTCCTGACTTTC. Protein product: CASSRPGDRGPSGANVLTF.